These 15 T cell receptor beta chains originate from one sample sequenced in a study of OX40 agonist ivuxolimab in advanced cancers. Using immunoSEQ multiplex PCR, the repertoire was profiled, and TCRdb retains in-frame clones only, with some absent. The table shows around 68,000 clones, with about nine tenths occurring only once. Specimen: CD4+ or CD8+ T cells sorted from blood, collected in a trial of the OX40 agonist ivuxolimab. The origin of the receptors is an adult with an advanced solid tumor such as melanoma, head and neck, liver or kidney cancer.

The table lists this clone with a few counts. The V call is TRBV6-6, the J call TRBJ2-1; 8 bases line up with TRBD2. The CDR3 is made up of 15 amino acids. The germline gives CDR1 MNHNY, CDR2 SVGAGI (reference sequence). Unmatched junction bases numbered 6, after V lost 2 bases and J lost 6 bases. CDR3 sequence: CASSYQRENPNEQFF. The CDR3 DNA follows: TGTGCCAGCAGTTACCAGCGGGAGAACCCCAATGAGCAGTTCTTC.

The chain recombines TRBV14 with TRBJ1-4; TRBD1 aligns across 10 bases. The CDR3 contains 15 residues. The V gene's germline CDR1 is SGHDN and CDR2 FVKESK. V gave up 6 bases and J gave up 10 bases; unmatched junction bases: 11. CDR3 loop: CASRSGTGASRKLFF. DNA for the CDR3: TGTGCCAGCAGATCCGGGACAGGGGCGTCGAGAAAACTGTTTTTT.

The chain carries TRBV5-4 and TRBJ2-7; D is unresolved. Germline CDR1 is SGHNT and CDR2 is YYREEE (reference sequence). Trimming shortened V by 0 bases and J by 6 bases, and 7 bases separated the two germline ends. The CDR3 consists of 12 residues. The CDR3 nucleotides are TGTGCCAGCAGCTTGGCGAGGAGCGAGCAGTACTTC. Translating gives CASSLARSEQYF.

This clone was seen just once. V gene TRBV7-2 combines with J gene TRBJ2-3; 9 positions match TRBD1. Germline lookup yields CDR1 SGHTA and CDR2 FQGNSA. V gave up 1 base and J gave up 2 bases; unmatched junction bases: 4. The CDR3 extends over 16 amino acids. The CDR3 DNA reads TGTGCCAGCAGCTTAGGAGGGACAGGGTTCACAGATACGCAGTATTTT. It yields the protein CASSLGGTGFTDTQYF.

Only one count was recorded for this clone. The genes are TRBV27 and TRBJ2-1; 9 bases match TRBD2. This CDR3 is built from 15 residues. The V and J ends lost 6 bases and 2 bases, in that order; junction bases with no gene match: 5. Germline CDR1 is MNHEY and CDR2 is SMNVEV (reference sequence). For the CDR3, the DNA is TGTGCCAGCAGCCCGGCTAGCGGGGCCTACAATGAGCAGTTCTTC. The encoded protein is CASSPASGAYNEQFF.

The genes are TRBV9 and TRBJ2-1; tentatively, D is TRBD2 (6 bases). V was pared by 0 bases and J by 9 bases, with 16 bases between. Germline loops: CDR1 SGDLS, CDR2 YYNGEE. This CDR3 has 15 amino acids. CDR3 DNA: TGTGCCAGCAGCGTAGACCTCATGACTAGTGGTGAGCAGTTCTTC. It is translated as CASSVDLMTSGEQFF.

V usage is TRBV6-1 and J usage is TRBJ1-6; the D is unclear. The CDR3 has 14 residues. Trimming cost V 3 bases and J 5 bases, with 8 bases left between them. CDR1 is MNHNS and CDR2 is SASEGT in the germline V gene. CDR3: CASSDRDDNSPLHF. CDR3 DNA: TGTGCCAGCAGTGATAGAGACGATAATTCACCCCTCCACTTT.

The chain employs TRBV7-9 and TRBJ2-3; D is unclear. In germline, CDR1 is SEHNR, CDR2 FQNEAQ (reference sequence). This CDR3 has 16 amino acids. V shed 5 bases and J shed 2 bases, with 17 bases lying between them. The CDR3 loop reads CASSTPPETYTDTQYF. For the CDR3, the DNA is TGTGCCAGCAGCACCCCTCCCGAGACTTACACAGATACGCAGTATTTT.

The J gene is TRBJ2-3, the V gene TRBV5-1; 9 bases are shared with TRBD2. The CDR3 runs to 14 residues. Germline trimming cut 4 bases from V and 6 bases from J; bases unmatched to any gene: 6. Germline V gene lookup returns CDR1 SGHRS and CDR2 YFSETQ. The DNA for the CDR3 is TGCGCCAGCAGCGGAAGCGGGGGGAAGGATACGCAGTATTTT. It encodes CASSGSGGKDTQYF. The variable domain in full, with the rest retrieved from reference TRBV5-1 and TRBJ2-3, is KAGVTQTPRYLIKTRGQQVTLSCSPISGHRSVSWYQQTPGQGLQFLFEYFSETQRNKGNFPGRFSGRQFSNSRSEMNVSTLELGDSALYLCASSGSGGKDTQYFGPGTRLTVL.

This clone is judged medium-sized. CDR3 DNA: TGCGCCAGCAGTCGGCGGAACAGGCGTAATCAGCCCCAGCATTTT. This sequence encodes CASSRRNRRNQPQHF. The chain recombines TRBV23-1 with TRBJ1-5, with D perhaps matching TRBD1 (5 bases). Being an ORF, TRBV23-1 has a function that is uncertain. Trimming stripped 4 bases from V and 4 bases from J, with 14 bases between. There are 15 residues in the CDR3.

The chain has TRBV28 and TRBJ2-7, with 14 bases fitting TRBD2. Trimming cost V 7 bases and J 6 bases; bases outside gene matches: 5. From germline, CDR1 is MDHEN and CDR2 SYDVKM. The CDR3 covers 14 residues. For the CDR3, the DNA is TGTGCCAGCACCCGGACTAGCGGGAGGAGCGAGCAGTACTTC. Translated: CASTRTSGRSEQYF.

The gene calls are TRBV18 and TRBJ1-1, with D hard to call. The CDR3 extends over 13 amino acids. Germline-derived CDR1 and CDR2 are KGHSH and LQKENI. Trimming cost V 5 bases and J 2 bases, with 9 bases left between them. The DNA of the CDR3 is TGTGCCAGCTCAACAGACCTAAACACTGAAGCTTTCTTT. Residues: CASSTDLNTEAFF.

The rearrangement links TRBV4-1 to TRBJ2-2; 10 bases agree with TRBD2. The trim removed 3 bases at V and 5 bases at J, leaving 6 bases unmatched. CDR3 length: 16 amino acids. The V gene's germline CDR1 is MGHRA and CDR2 YSYEKL. The CDR3 loop is CASSHRLAGDTGELFF. CDR3 DNA sequence: TGCGCCAGCAGCCATCGGCTAGCGGGAGATACCGGGGAGCTGTTTTTT.

Concerning this clone itself: Distinct nucleotide sequences in the sample also encode this CDR3. The chain recombines TRBV14 with TRBJ1-1; no clear D. The CDR3 contains 13 residues. Per germline, CDR1 SGHDN and CDR2 FVKESK. The V gene lost 0 bases and the J gene lost 0 bases, with 2 bases spanning the gap. Here the CDR3 reads CASSQELNTEAFF. CDR3 nucleotides: TGTGCCAGCAGCCAAGAACTGAACACTGAAGCTTTCTTT. The variable domain in full, completed from reference TRBV14 and TRBJ1-1, reads EAGVTQFPSHSVIEKGQTVTLRCDPISGHDNLYWYRRVMGKEIKFLLHFVKESKQDESGMPNNRFLAERTGGTYSTLKVQPAELEDSGVYFCASSQELNTEAFFGQGTRLTVV.

The rearrangement uses TRBV5-1 and TRBJ2-7; tentatively, D is TRBD1 or TRBD2 (5 bases each). The CDR3 sequence is 13 residues long. Trimming shortened V by 3 bases and J by 0 bases, and 7 bases separated the two germline ends. Germline CDR1 is SGHRS and CDR2 is YFSETQ. The CDR3 DNA reads as TGCGCCAGCAGCTGGGACCGCTCCTACGAGCAGTACTTC. This gives the protein CASSWDRSYEQYF.